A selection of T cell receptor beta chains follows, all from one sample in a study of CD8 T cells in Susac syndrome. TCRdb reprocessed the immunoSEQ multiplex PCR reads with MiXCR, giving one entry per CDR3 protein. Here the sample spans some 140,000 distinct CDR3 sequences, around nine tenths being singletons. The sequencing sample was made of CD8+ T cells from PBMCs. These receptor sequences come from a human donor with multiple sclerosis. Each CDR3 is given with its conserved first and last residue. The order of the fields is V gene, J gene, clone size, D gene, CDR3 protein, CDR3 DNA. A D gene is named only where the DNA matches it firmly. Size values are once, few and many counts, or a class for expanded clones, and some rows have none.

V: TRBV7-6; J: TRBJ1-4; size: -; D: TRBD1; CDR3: CASSLGTGGEKLFF; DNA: TGTGCCAGCAGCTTGGGGACAGGTGGTGAAAAACTGTTTTTT
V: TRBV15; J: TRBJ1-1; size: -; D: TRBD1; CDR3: CATSKSRQGFTEAFF; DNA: TGTGCCACCAGCAAAAGCCGACAGGGCTTTACTGAAGCTTTCTTT
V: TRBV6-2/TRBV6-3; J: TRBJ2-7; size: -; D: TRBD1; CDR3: CASSYGQGPYEQYF; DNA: TGTGCCAGCAGTTACGGACAGGGTCCCTACGAGCAGTACTTC
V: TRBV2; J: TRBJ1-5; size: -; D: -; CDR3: CASIGGEVNQPQHF; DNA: TGTGCCAGCATTGGGGGGGAGGTCAATCAGCCCCAGCATTTT
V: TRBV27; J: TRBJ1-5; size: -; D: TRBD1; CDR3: CASSMTGDRWWPQHF; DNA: TGTGCCAGCAGTATGACAGGGGACCGATGGTGGCCCCAGCATTTT
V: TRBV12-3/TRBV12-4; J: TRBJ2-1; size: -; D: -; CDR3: CASSLRGTNVYNEQFF; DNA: TGTGCCAGCAGTTTGAGGGGGACTAACGTCTACAATGAGCAGTTCTTC
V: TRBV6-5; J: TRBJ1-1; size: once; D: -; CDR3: CASTSEGSTEAFF; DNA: TGTGCCAGCACCTCGGAGGGCTCGACTGAAGCTTTCTTT
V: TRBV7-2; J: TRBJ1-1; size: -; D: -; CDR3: CASSLGTVDEAFF; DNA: TGTGCCAGCAGCCTCGGGACGGTGGATGAAGCTTTCTTT
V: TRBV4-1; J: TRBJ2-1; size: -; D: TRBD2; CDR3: CASSAPLAESYNEQFF; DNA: TGCGCCAGCAGCGCTCCACTAGCGGAGAGCTACAATGAGCAGTTCTTC
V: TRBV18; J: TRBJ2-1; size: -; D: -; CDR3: CASSPGTNLPADEQFF; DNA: TGTGCCAGCTCCCCCGGGACCAACCTTCCCGCAGATGAGCAGTTCTTC
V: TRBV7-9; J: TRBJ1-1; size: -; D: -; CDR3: CASSQDSQNTEAFF; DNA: TGTGCCAGCAGCCAAGACAGCCAGAACACTGAAGCTTTCTTT
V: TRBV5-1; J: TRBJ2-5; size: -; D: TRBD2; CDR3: CASSLGTSGAQETQYF; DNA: TGCGCCAGCAGCTTGGGGACTAGCGGGGCTCAAGAGACCCAGTACTTC
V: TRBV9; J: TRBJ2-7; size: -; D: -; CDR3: CASSELPYQSKGYEQYF; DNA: TGTGCCAGCAGCGAACTCCCCTATCAGTCGAAGGGCTACGAGCAGTACTTC
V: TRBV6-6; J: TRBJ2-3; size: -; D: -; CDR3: CASSRDGGIDTQYF; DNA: TGTGCCAGCAGCCGGGACGGAGGAATAGATACGCAGTATTTT
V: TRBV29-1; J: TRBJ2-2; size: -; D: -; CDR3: CSVVEGNTGELFF; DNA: TGCAGCGTTGTGGAGGGTAACACCGGGGAGCTGTTTTTT
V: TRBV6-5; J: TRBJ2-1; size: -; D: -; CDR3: CASSYNTYNEQFF; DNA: TGTGCCAGCAGTTACAACACCTACAATGAGCAGTTCTTC
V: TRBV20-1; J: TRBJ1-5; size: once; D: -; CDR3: CSARVPGHNQPQHF; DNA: TGCAGTGCTAGAGTCCCGGGACACAATCAGCCCCAGCATTTT
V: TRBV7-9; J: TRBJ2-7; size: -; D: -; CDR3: CASSPLHLYEQYF; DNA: TGTGCCAGCAGCCCGTTACATCTCTACGAGCAGTACTTC
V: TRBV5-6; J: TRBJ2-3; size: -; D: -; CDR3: CASSLNRINTDTQYF; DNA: TGTGCCAGCAGCTTGAACAGGATCAACACAGATACGCAGTATTTT
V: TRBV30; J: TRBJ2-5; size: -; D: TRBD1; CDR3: CAWTLGANRGSPFEETQYF; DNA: TGTGCCTGGACCCTGGGGGCAAACAGGGGAAGCCCTTTTGAAGAGACCCAGTACTTC
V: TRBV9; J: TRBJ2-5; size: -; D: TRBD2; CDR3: CASSETSGRMETQYF; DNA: TGTGCCAGCAGCGAGACTAGCGGGAGGATGGAGACCCAGTACTTC
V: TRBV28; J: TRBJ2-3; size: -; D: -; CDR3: CASSRTVPSTDTQYF; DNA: TGTGCCAGCAGTCGGACAGTTCCCTCCACAGATACGCAGTATTTT
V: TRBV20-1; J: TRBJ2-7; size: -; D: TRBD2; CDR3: CSARDHQRDTGEQYF; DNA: TGCAGTGCTAGGGACCACCAGCGGGATACCGGTGAGCAGTACTTC
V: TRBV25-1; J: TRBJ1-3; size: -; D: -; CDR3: CASSDSDPPNTIYF; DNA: TGTGCCAGCAGTGACTCAGACCCCCCAAACACCATATATTTT
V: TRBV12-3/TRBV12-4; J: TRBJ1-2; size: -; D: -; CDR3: CASSFNKVGYYTF; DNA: TGTGCCAGCAGTTTTAACAAAGTGGGTTATTACACCTTC
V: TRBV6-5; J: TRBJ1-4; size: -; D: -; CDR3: CASRAGESGKLFF; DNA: TGTGCCAGCCGGGCAGGAGAGTCCGGAAAACTGTTTTTT
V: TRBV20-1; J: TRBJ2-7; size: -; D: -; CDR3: CSASHPWDGSEQYF; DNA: TGCAGTGCTAGCCACCCCTGGGATGGTTCCGAGCAGTACTTC
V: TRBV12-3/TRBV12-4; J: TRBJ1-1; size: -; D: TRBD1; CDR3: CASSLGDRLNTEAFF; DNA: TGTGCCAGCAGTTTAGGGGACAGGCTGAACACTGAAGCTTTCTTT
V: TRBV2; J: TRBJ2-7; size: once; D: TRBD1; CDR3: CASSEPGEGAKDEQYF; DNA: TGTGCCAGCAGTGAGCCCGGAGAGGGGGCGAAGGACGAGCAGTACTTC
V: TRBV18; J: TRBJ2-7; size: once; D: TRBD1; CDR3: CASSPDRDSSYEQYF; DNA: TGTGCCAGCTCACCGGACAGGGACAGTTCCTACGAGCAGTACTTC
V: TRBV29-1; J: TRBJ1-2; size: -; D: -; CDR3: CSVVTGYGYTF; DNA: TGCAGCGTTGTTACGGGGTATGGCTACACCTTC
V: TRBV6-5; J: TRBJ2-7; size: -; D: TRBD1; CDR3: CASSSPGAHRGYEQYF; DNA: TGTGCCAGCAGTTCCCCCGGGGCTCACAGGGGCTACGAGCAGTACTTC
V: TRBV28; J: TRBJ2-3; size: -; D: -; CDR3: CASTEGPPDTQYF; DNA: TGTGCCAGCACGGAGGGCCCCCCAGATACGCAGTATTTT
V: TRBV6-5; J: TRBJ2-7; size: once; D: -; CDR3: CASSYAGQNYEQYF; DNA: TGTGCCAGCAGTTACGCTGGACAGAACTACGAGCAGTACTTC
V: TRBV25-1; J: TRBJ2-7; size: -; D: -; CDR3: CACLPGVSSYEQYF; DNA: TGTGCCTGCCTCCCGGGCGTTAGCTCCTACGAGCAGTACTTC
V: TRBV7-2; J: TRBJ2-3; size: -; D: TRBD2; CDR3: CASTSVAGGADTQYF; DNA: TGTGCCAGCACCTCAGTAGCGGGAGGTGCAGATACGCAGTATTTT
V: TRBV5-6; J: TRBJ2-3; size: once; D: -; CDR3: CASSIWWLQFSTDTQYF; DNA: TGTGCCAGCAGCATCTGGTGGTTACAGTTTAGCACAGATACGCAGTATTTT
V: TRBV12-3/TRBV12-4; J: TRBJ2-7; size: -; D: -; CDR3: CASSSYRTYEQYF; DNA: TGTGCCAGCAGTTCCTACCGAACCTACGAGCAGTACTTC
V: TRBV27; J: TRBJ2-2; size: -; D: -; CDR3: CASRANTGELFF; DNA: TGTGCCAGCAGGGCGAACACCGGGGAGCTGTTTTTT
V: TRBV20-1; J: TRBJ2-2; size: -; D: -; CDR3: CSAVSGNTGELFF; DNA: TGCAGTGCTGTCAGCGGAAACACCGGGGAGCTGTTTTTT
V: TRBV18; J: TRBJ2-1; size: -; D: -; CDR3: CASSPGGQVYNEQFF; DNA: TGTGCCAGCTCCCCGGGGGGCCAAGTCTACAATGAGCAGTTCTTC
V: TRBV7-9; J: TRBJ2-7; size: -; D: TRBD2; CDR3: CASSLWAGGSSYEQYF; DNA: TGTGCCAGCAGCTTATGGGCGGGAGGGAGCTCCTACGAGCAGTACTTC
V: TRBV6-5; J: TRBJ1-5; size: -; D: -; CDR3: CASSYNGAQPQHF; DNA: TGTGCCAGCAGTTACAATGGTGCCCAGCCCCAGCATTTT
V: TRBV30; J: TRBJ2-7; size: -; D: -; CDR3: CAWSVGQLAYEQYF; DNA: TGTGCCTGGAGTGTAGGGCAGCTTGCCTACGAGCAGTACTTC
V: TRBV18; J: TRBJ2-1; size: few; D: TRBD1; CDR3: CASSLGQGSYNEQFF; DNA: TGTGCCAGCTCCTTAGGACAGGGGTCCTACAATGAGCAGTTCTTC
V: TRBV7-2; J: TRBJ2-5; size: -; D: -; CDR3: CASSLPPLRLQETQYF; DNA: TGTGCCAGCAGCTTACCCCCCTTAAGGCTGCAAGAGACCCAGTACTTC
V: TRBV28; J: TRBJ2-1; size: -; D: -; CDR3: CASGRTYNEQFF; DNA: TGTGCCAGCGGGAGGACTTACAATGAGCAGTTCTTC
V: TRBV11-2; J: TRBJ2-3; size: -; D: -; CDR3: CASSHGPDTQYF; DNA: TGTGCCAGCAGCCACGGCCCAGATACGCAGTATTTT
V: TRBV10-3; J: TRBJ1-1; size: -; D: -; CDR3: CAISDKTELTEAFF; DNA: TGTGCCATCAGTGATAAGACCGAGCTCACTGAAGCTTTCTTT
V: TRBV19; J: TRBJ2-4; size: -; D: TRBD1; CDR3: CASSDTGENIQYF; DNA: TGTGCCAGTAGTGACACAGGGGAGAACATTCAGTACTTC
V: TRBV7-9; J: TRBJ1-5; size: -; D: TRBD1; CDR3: CASSETGASNQPQHF; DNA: TGTGCCAGCAGCGAGACAGGGGCCAGCAATCAGCCCCAGCATTTT
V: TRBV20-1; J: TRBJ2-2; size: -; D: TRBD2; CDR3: CSAAKLAGTGELFF; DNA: TGCAGTGCTGCTAAACTAGCGGGCACCGGGGAGCTGTTTTTT
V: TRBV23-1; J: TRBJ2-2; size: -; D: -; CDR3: CASSQSPDTGELFF; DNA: TGCGCCAGCAGTCAATCACCCGACACCGGGGAGCTGTTTTTT
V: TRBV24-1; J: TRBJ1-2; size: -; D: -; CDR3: CATGGDYGYTF; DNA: TGTGCCACTGGAGGGGACTATGGCTACACCTTC
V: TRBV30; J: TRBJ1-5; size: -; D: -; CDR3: CAWGRKGRRQPQHF; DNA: TGTGCCTGGGGAAGGAAGGGGCGACGTCAGCCCCAGCATTTT
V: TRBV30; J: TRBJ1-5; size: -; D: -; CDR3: CAWSETAYQPQHF; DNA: TGTGCCTGGAGCGAGACAGCGTATCAGCCCCAGCATTTT
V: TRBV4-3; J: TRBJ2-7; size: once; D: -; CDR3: CASSQDPSASYEQYF; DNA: TGCGCCAGCAGCCAAGACCCTAGCGCCAGCTACGAGCAGTACTTC
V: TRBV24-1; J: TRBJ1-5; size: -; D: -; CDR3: CATSDLQADSNQPQHF; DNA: TGTGCCACCAGTGATTTGCAGGCGGACAGCAATCAGCCCCAGCATTTT
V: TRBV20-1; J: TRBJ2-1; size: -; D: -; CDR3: CSALPRYNEQFF; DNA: TGCAGTGCTTTACCCCGCTACAATGAGCAGTTCTTC